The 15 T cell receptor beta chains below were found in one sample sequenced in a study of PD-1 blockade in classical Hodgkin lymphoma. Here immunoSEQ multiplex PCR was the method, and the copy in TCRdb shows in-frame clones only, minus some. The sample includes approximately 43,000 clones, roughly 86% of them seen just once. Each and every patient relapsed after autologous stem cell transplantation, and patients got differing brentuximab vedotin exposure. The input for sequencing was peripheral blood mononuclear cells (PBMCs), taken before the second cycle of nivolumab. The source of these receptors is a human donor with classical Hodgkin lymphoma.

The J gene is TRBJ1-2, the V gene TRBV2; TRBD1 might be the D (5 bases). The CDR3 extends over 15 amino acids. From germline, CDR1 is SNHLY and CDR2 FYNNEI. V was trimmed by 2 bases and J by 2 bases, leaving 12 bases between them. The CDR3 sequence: CASSENNGANYGYTF. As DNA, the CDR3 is TGTGCCAGCAGTGAAAATAACGGGGCGAACTATGGCTACACCTTC.

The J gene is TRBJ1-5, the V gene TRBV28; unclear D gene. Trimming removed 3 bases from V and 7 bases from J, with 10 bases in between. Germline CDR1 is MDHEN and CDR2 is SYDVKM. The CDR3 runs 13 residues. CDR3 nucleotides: TGTGCCAGCAGTTTTAAGGGCCGGCAGCCCCAGCATTTT. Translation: CASSFKGRQPQHF.

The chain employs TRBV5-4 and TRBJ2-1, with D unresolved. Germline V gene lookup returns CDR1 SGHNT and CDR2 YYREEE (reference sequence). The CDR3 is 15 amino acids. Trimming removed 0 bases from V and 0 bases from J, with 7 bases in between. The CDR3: CASSLDYASYNEQFF. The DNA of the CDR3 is TGTGCCAGCAGCTTGGACTACGCCTCCTACAATGAGCAGTTCTTC.

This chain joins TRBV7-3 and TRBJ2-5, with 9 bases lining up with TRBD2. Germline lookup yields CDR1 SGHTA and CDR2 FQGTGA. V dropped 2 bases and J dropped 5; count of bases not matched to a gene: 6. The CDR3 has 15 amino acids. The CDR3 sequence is CASSLVRGGGETQYF. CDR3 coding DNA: TGTGCCAGCAGCTTAGTGCGGGGGGGCGGTGAGACCCAGTACTTC.

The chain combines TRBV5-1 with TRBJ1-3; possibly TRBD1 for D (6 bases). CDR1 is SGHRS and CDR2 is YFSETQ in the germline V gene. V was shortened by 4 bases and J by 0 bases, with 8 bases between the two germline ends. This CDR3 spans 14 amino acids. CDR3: CASSLRGSGNTIYF. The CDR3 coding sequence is TGCGCCAGCAGCCTCAGGGGCTCTGGAAACACCATATATTTT.

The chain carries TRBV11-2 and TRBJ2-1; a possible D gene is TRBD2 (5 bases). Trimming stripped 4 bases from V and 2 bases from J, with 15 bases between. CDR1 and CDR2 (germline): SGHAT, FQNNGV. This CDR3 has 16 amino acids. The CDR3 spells CASSSLRGRPYNEQFF. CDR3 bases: TGTGCCAGCAGCTCGCTACGTGGGAGACCCTACAATGAGCAGTTCTTC.

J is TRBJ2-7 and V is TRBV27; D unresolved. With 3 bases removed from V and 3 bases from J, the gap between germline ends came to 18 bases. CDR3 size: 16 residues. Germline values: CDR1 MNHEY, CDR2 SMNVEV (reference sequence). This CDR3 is CASSFSPGAHSYEQYF. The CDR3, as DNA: TGTGCCAGCAGTTTTTCCCCAGGCGCTCATAGCTACGAGCAGTACTTC.

This CDR3 reads CSVEPLTEAFF. In nucleotides, the CDR3 is TGCAGCGTTGAACCCCTCACTGAAGCTTTCTTT. The chain joins TRBV29-1 to TRBJ1-1; D is uncertain. The germline CDR1 and CDR2 sequences are SQVTM and ANQGSEA. V was trimmed by 2 bases and J by 4 bases, leaving 5 bases between them. This CDR3 has 11 residues.

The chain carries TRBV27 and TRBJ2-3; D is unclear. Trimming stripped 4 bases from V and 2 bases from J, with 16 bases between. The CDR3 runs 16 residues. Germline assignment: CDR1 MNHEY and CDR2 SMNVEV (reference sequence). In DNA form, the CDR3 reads TGTGCCAGCAGTTCGACCCCGAGACACATCACAGATACGCAGTATTTT. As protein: CASSSTPRHITDTQYF.

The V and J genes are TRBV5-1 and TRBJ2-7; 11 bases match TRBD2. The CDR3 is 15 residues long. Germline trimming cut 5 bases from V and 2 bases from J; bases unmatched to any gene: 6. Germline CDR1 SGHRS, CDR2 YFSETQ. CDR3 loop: CASSRVAGGPYEQYF. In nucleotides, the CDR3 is TGCGCCAGCAGTCGAGTAGCGGGAGGGCCCTACGAGCAGTACTTC.

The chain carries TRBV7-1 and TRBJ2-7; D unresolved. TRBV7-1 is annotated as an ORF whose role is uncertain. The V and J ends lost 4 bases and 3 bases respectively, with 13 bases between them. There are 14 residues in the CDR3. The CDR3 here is CASSFSLADYEQYF. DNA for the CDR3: TGTGCCAGCAGCTTCTCACTTGCAGACTACGAGCAGTACTTC.

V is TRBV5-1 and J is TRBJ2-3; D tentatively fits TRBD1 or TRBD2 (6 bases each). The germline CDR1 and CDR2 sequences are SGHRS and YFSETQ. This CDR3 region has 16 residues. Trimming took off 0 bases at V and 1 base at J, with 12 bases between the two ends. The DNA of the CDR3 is TGCGCCAGCAGCTTGGGTGGGGGGCCTGGCACAGATACGCAGTATTTT. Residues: CASSLGGGPGTDTQYF.

In nucleotides, the CDR3 is TGTGCCAGCAGCTTAGCGTTCGCGGGGGTAAGGGAGACCCAGTACTTC. As protein: CASSLAFAGVRETQYF. This chain connects TRBV11-2 to TRBJ2-5, with 7 bases matching TRBD2. V gave up 1 base and J gave up 5 bases; unmatched junction bases: 10. This CDR3 comprises 16 residues. Germline CDR1 and CDR2: SGHAT and FQNNGV. The variable domain in full, completed from reference TRBV11-2 and TRBJ2-5, reads EAGVAQSPRYKIIEKRQSVAFWCNPISGHATLYWYQQILGQGPKLLIQFQNNGVVDDSQLPKDRFSAERLKGVDSTLKIQPAKLEDSAVYLCASSLAFAGVRETQYFGPGTRLLVL.

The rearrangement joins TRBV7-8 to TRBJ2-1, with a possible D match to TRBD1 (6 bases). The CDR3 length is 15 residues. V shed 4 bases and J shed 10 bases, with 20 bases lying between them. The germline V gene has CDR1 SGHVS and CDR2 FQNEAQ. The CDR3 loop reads CASSYPVTGSPEQFF. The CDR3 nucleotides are TGTGCCAGCAGCTATCCGGTGACAGGATCCCCCGAGCAGTTCTTC.

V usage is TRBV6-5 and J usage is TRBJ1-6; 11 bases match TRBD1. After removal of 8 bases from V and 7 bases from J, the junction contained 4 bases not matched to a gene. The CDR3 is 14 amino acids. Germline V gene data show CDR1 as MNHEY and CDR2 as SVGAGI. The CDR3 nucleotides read TGTGCCAGCCGGGACAGGGGGGGAAATTCACCCCTCCACTTT. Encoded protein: CASRDRGGNSPLHF.